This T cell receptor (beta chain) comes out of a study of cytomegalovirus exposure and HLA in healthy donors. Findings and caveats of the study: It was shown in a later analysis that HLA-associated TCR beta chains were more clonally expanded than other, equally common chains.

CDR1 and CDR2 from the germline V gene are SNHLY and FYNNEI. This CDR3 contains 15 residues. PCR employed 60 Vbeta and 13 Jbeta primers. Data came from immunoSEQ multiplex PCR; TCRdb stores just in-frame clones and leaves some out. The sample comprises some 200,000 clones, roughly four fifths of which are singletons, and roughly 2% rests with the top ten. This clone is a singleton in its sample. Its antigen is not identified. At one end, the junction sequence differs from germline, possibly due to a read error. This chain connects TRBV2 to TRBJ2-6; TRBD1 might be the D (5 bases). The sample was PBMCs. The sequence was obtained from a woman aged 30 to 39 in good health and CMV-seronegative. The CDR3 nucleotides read TGTGCCAGCAGCCCTCTGGGCTCTGGGGCCAACGGCCTGACTTTC. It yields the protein CASSPLGSGANGLTF.